These 24 T cell receptor beta chains were all obtained from the same sample, sequenced in a study of CD8 T cells in Susac syndrome. cDNA came from about 0.5 to 1 ug RNA primed by random hexamers. MiXCR, applied by TCRdb to the immunoSEQ multiplex PCR reads, yields one record per CDR3 protein. The sample yields 110,000 or so distinct CDR3 sequences, around 92% seen once. Input material: CD4+ T cells from PBMCs. The receptors originated from a human donor with multiple sclerosis.

This clonotype showed up just once. The V gene is TRBV4-1, the J gene TRBJ2-5; 8 nucleotides agree with TRBD1. The CDR3 runs 18 residues. The V gene's germline CDR1 is MGHRA and CDR2 YSYEKL. Germline trimming cut 3 bases from V and 2 bases from J; bases unmatched to any gene: 14. CDR3 sequence (DNA): TGCGCCAGCAGCCAGTCCAGTTGGGGGCAGGGGGCTCAAGAGACCCAGTACTTC. Amino acid sequence: CASSQSSWGQGAQETQYF.

This clonotype has only one observation. The chain has TRBV3-1 and TRBJ1-6; D may be TRBD1 (5 bases). Germline CDR1 is LGHDT and CDR2 is YNNKEL (reference sequence). The length of the CDR3 is 15 residues. Trimming stripped 8 bases from V and 7 bases from J, with 18 bases between. This chain's CDR3 is CASRSRGSGNSPLHF. CDR3 DNA: TGTGCCAGCCGGTCGAGGGGATCGGGGAATTCACCCCTCCACTTT.

The J gene is TRBJ2-5, the V gene TRBV29-1, with D perhaps assigned TRBD1 or TRBD2 (6 bases each). Looked up from germline, CDR1 is SQVTM and CDR2 is ANQGSEA. V lost 7 bases and J lost 3, with 15 bases in between. There are 13 residues in the CDR3. CDR3 amino acids: CSASKGGEETQYF. CDR3 nucleotides: TGCAGCGCTTCGAAGGGGGGAGAAGAGACCCAGTACTTC.

This chain links TRBV9 with TRBJ2-6; no firm D call. Between the trimmed V and J ends, which lost 2 bases and 2 bases, there was a span of 11 bases. Germline loops: CDR1 SGDLS, CDR2 YYNGEE. This CDR3 comprises 16 residues. This CDR3 reads CASSVRRAAGANVLTF. The CDR3 coding sequence is TGTGCCAGCAGCGTCCGACGTGCTGCTGGGGCCAACGTCCTGACTTTC.

The genes are TRBV5-6 and TRBJ2-4, with D possibly TRBD1 on 6 matching bases. The V gene lost 0 bases and the J gene lost 7 bases, with 8 bases spanning the gap. The CDR3 is 13 residues long. Germline lookup yields CDR1 SGHDT and CDR2 YYEEEE. The CDR3 DNA sequence: TGTGCCAGCAGCTTGGCCAGGGGTAACATTCAGTACTTC. It translates to CASSLARGNIQYF.

The V call is TRBV29-1, the J call TRBJ2-5; TRBD1 matches at 10 bases. Trimming took 7 bases from V and 1 from J; bases not matched to a gene: 6. This CDR3 is 14 amino acids long. The germline CDR1 and CDR2 sequences are SQVTM and ANQGSEA. CDR3 protein: CSGRQGAGQETQYF. The CDR3 DNA sequence: TGCAGCGGGAGACAGGGGGCAGGCCAAGAGACCCAGTACTTC.

The rearrangement uses TRBV18 and TRBJ1-1; D unresolved. The CDR3 totals 15 residues. V was trimmed by 2 bases and J by 0 bases, leaving 10 bases between them. Per germline, CDR1 KGHSH and CDR2 LQKENI. In nucleotides, the CDR3 is TGTGCCAGCTCACCAGCCGAAGGTTTGAACACTGAAGCTTTCTTT. Its protein is CASSPAEGLNTEAFF.

V and J are TRBV18 and TRBJ2-2, with TRBD2 identical over 8 bases. Germline V lookup: CDR1 KGHSH, CDR2 LQKENI. J was trimmed by 1 base and V by 5 bases; bases with no gene match: 0. The CDR3 has 14 residues. The DNA for the CDR3 is TGTGCCAGCTCAACTAGCGGGAACACCGGGGAGCTGTTTTTT. As protein: CASSTSGNTGELFF.

The chain employs TRBV19 and TRBJ1-2; 7 nucleotides align to TRBD1. The trim removed 3 bases at V and 3 bases at J, leaving 1 base unmatched. The CDR3 length is 13 residues. The germline CDR1 and CDR2 sequences are LNHDA and SQIVND (reference sequence). Written as DNA, the CDR3 is TGTGCCAGTAGTATGGGACAGCACTATGGCTACACCTTC. It codes for CASSMGQHYGYTF. The variable domain in full, completed from reference TRBV19 and TRBJ1-2, reads DGGITQSPKYLFRKEGQNVTLSCEQNLNHDAMYWYRQDPGQGLRLIYYSQIVNDFQKGDIAEGYSVSREKKESFPLTVTSAQKNPTAFYLCASSMGQHYGYTFGSGTRLTVV.

The rearrangement uses TRBV14 and TRBJ1-6; D gene ambiguous. The CDR3 length is 13 residues. Germline CDR1 and CDR2: SGHDN and FVKESK. V was shortened by 2 bases and J by 7 bases, with 6 bases between the two germline ends. The CDR3 here is CASSQSQNSPLHF. In nucleotides, the CDR3 is TGTGCCAGCAGCCAATCGCAGAATTCACCCCTCCACTTT.

The V call is TRBV9, the J call TRBJ1-5, with D possibly TRBD1 on 6 matching bases. The V gene's germline CDR1 is SGDLS and CDR2 YYNGEE. Trimming shortened V by 5 bases and J by 6 bases, and 12 bases separated the two germline ends. This CDR3 has 13 amino acids. CDR3 amino acids: CASSRGGAQPQHF. The DNA of the CDR3 is TGTGCCAGCAGTCGGGGGGGGGCTCAGCCCCAGCATTTT.

The chain couples TRBV5-1 to TRBJ1-2; 10 bases agree with TRBD1. From germline, CDR1 is SGHRS and CDR2 YFSETQ. Trimming took 4 bases from V and 6 from J; bases not matched to a gene: 3. The CDR3 sequence is 13 residues long. CDR3 nucleotides: TGCGCCAGCAGCCAAGGGACAGGGGATGGCTACACCTTC. This sequence encodes CASSQGTGDGYTF. The variable domain in full, completed from reference TRBV5-1 and TRBJ1-2, reads KAGVTQTPRYLIKTRGQQVTLSCSPISGHRSVSWYQQTPGQGLQFLFEYFSETQRNKGNFPGRFSGRQFSNSRSEMNVSTLELGDSALYLCASSQGTGDGYTFGSGTRLTVV.

V gene TRBV14 combines with J gene TRBJ2-3, with D unresolved. Looked up from germline, CDR1 is SGHDN and CDR2 is FVKESK. Deletions cut 4 bases from V and 2 bases from J, with 13 bases between. This CDR3 comprises 15 residues. The CDR3 region is CASSLRMGNTDTQYF. In DNA, the CDR3 is TGTGCCAGCAGCCTAAGAATGGGAAACACAGATACGCAGTATTTT.

V gene TRBV6-2 or TRBV6-3 combines with J gene TRBJ1-1, with D unresolved. CDR3 length equals 12 residues. Germline V gene data show CDR1 as MNHEY and CDR2 as SVGEGT. V lost 7 bases, J lost 0 bases, and 6 bases lay in between. CDR3 protein: CASTKLNTEAFF. CDR3 coding DNA: TGTGCCAGCACCAAATTGAACACTGAAGCTTTCTTT.

CDR3 residues: CASSLVGGGSTGELFF. The CDR3 DNA reads as TGTGCCAGCAGCTTGGTGGGCGGGGGATCCACCGGGGAGCTGTTTTTT. This sequence joins TRBV5-4 and TRBJ2-2, with 7 bases that match TRBD2. After removal of 0 bases from V and 4 bases from J, the junction contained 6 bases not matched to a gene. The CDR3 is made up of 16 amino acids. Germline CDR1 SGHNT, CDR2 YYREEE (reference sequence).

This chain joins TRBV4-1 and TRBJ1-4, with TRBD1 as a possible D gene (6 bases). The CDR3 consists of 15 residues. Germline V lookup: CDR1 MGHRA, CDR2 YSYEKL. The V and J ends lost 0 bases and 8 bases respectively, with 13 bases between them. CDR3 loop: CASSQDQGLGEKLFF. CDR3 nucleotide sequence: TGCGCCAGCAGCCAAGATCAGGGGTTGGGGGAAAAACTGTTTTTT.

The chain carries TRBV12-5 and TRBJ2-2, with TRBD2 as a possible D gene (5 bases). CDR1 is LGHNT, CDR2 FRNRAP, per germline. With 0 bases removed from V and 3 bases from J, the gap between germline ends came to 11 bases. The CDR3 totals 16 residues. For the CDR3, the DNA is TGTGCTAGTGGTTTGGTAACGGGGTTCGACACCGGGGAGCTGTTTTTT. Amino acid sequence: CASGLVTGFDTGELFF.

Of note for this clonotype: The junction differs from germline at one of its ends, possibly a read error. The CDR3, as DNA: TGTGCCAGCAGCCTAGCGGGGGGAATGCGGGAGCAGTACTTC. Its protein is CASSLAGGMREQYF. The chain uses TRBV7-2 and TRBJ2-7, with 11 bases aligning to TRBD2. Germline V gives CDR1 SGHTA, CDR2 FQGNSA. The CDR3 length is 14 residues.

The chain joins TRBV9 to TRBJ2-2; TRBD1 agrees at 11 bases. CDR3 size: 16 residues. Trimming at V came to 3 bases and at J to 3 bases, leaving 4 bases not matched to a gene. Looked up from germline, CDR1 is SGDLS and CDR2 is YYNGEE. The CDR3: CASSAPGQGDTGELFF. The CDR3, as DNA: TGTGCCAGCAGCGCGCCGGGACAGGGGGACACCGGGGAGCTGTTTTTT. The variable domain in full, with the rest retrieved from reference TRBV9 and TRBJ2-2, is DSGVTQTPKHLITATGQRVTLRCSPRSGDLSVYWYQQSLDQGLQFLIQYYNGEERAKGNILERFSAQQFPDLHSELNLSSLELGDSALYFCASSAPGQGDTGELFFGEGSRLTVL.

The J gene is TRBJ2-2, the V gene TRBV12-5, with D unclear. V was trimmed by 3 bases and J by 1 base, leaving 6 bases between them. The germline V gene has CDR1 LGHNT and CDR2 FRNRAP. This CDR3 has 14 residues. The DNA of the CDR3 is TGTGCTAGTGGTTTTGTCATGAACACCGGGGAGCTGTTTTTT. This sequence encodes CASGFVMNTGELFF.

The J gene is TRBJ2-2, the V gene TRBV4-2, with TRBD1 matching over 9 bases. This CDR3 has 17 amino acids. V dropped 2 bases and J dropped 1; count of bases not matched to a gene: 5. Germline V CDR1 and CDR2: LGHNA, YNFKEQ. CDR3 coding DNA: TGTGCCAGCAGCCAACGCGGGACAGGGTTGAACACCGGGGAGCTGTTTTTT. Its translation is CASSQRGTGLNTGELFF.

V usage is TRBV5-1 and J usage is TRBJ1-1; no clear D gene. V dropped 1 base and J dropped 1 base, with 8 bases sitting between them. Germline CDR1 is SGHRS and CDR2 is YFSETQ. CDR3 length: 14 amino acids. The CDR3: CASSLKYGNTEAFF. In DNA form, the CDR3 reads TGCGCCAGCAGCTTGAAGTATGGGAACACTGAAGCTTTCTTT.

This chain uses TRBV2 with TRBJ1-3; D is unresolved. CDR3 length equals 11 residues. Germline-derived CDR1 and CDR2 are SNHLY and FYNNEI. V was shortened by 4 bases and J by 4 bases, with 2 bases between the two germline ends. The CDR3 sequence is CASSVGNTIYF. The CDR3 coding sequence is TGTGCCAGCAGTGTCGGAAACACCATATATTTT. The variable domain in full, with the rest retrieved from reference TRBV2 and TRBJ1-3, is EPEVTQTPSHQVTQMGQEVILRCVPISNHLYFYWYRQILGQKVEFLVSFYNNEISEKSEIFDDQFSVERPDGSNFTLKIRSTKLEDSAMYFCASSVGNTIYFGEGSWLTVV.

The chain has TRBV7-9 and TRBJ1-6, with TRBD1 matching 7 bases. V lost 8 bases to trimming and J lost 7 bases; unmatched junction nucleotides: 5. The length of the CDR3 is 13 residues. Germline-derived CDR1 and CDR2 are SEHNR and FQNEAQ (reference sequence). This chain's CDR3 is CASAWDSNSPLHF. For the CDR3, the DNA is TGTGCCAGCGCCTGGGACAGCAATTCACCCCTCCACTTT.